This passage covers 28 T cell receptor beta chains from one sample sequenced in a study of blood T cell repertoires in COVID-19. Libraries were prepared by immunoSEQ multiplex PCR; TCRdb keeps only in-frame clonotypes and omits some of them. The table lists about 270,000 clones, 82% of them singletons. Material for sequencing was peripheral blood. The receptors stem from a woman between 18 and 29 years old with acute or convalescent COVID-19.

V is TRBV30 and J is TRBJ2-2, with D possibly being TRBD2 (9 bases). CDR1 and CDR2 (germline): GTSNPN, SVGIG (reference sequence). This CDR3 has 18 amino acids. The V and J ends lost 8 bases and 4 bases respectively, with 29 bases between them. The CDR3 sequence: CAQGARAGGFHSTGELFF. In DNA, the CDR3 is TGTGCCCAGGGGGCCCGAGCGGGAGGATTCCATAGCACCGGGGAGCTGTTTTTT.

The count of this clone is one. The rearrangement uses TRBV30 and TRBJ2-6; 9 nucleotides align to TRBD1. This CDR3 has 18 amino acids. J gave up 3 bases and V 3 bases, and 12 bases lay outside the gene matches. In germline, CDR1 is GTSNPN, CDR2 SVGIG (reference sequence). This chain's CDR3 is CAWRAWRDRVYGANVLTF. The CDR3 bases are TGTGCCTGGAGGGCTTGGCGGGACAGGGTATATGGGGCCAACGTCCTGACTTTC.

The chain has TRBV10-3 and TRBJ2-7, with D possibly TRBD2 on 5 matching bases. CDR1 is ENHRY, CDR2 SYGVKD, per germline. The V end lost 1 base, the J end lost 7 bases, and 14 bases lay between the germline ends. CDR3 length: 14 amino acids. As DNA, the CDR3 is TGTGCCATCAGTGAGTTGGGCGGGCGTGGGGAGCAGTACTTC. This codes for CAISELGGRGEQYF.

This chain uses TRBV28 with TRBJ1-3, with D unclear. Per the germline V gene, CDR1 is MDHEN and CDR2 is SYDVKM. Deletions cut 7 bases from V and 8 bases from J, with 12 bases between. This CDR3 is 12 amino acids long. The CDR3 nucleotides are TGTGCCAGCACTCTCCCCGGGGACACCATATATTTT. Encoded protein: CASTLPGDTIYF.

The rearrangement joins TRBV18 to TRBJ2-7; D may be TRBD1 (5 bases). Trimming cost V 6 bases and J 3 bases, with 15 bases left between them. The CDR3 has 14 amino acids. Germline CDR1 KGHSH, CDR2 LQKENI. The CDR3 spells CASSPTTGHYEQYF. CDR3 sequence (DNA): TGTGCCAGCTCGCCCACCACCGGACACTACGAGCAGTACTTC.

Many counts were recorded for this clone. CDR3 sequence: CASSLAQLYEQFF. The CDR3 DNA follows: TGTGCCAGCAGTTTAGCGCAGTTGTATGAGCAGTTCTTC. J is TRBJ2-1 and V is TRBV12-3 or TRBV12-4; unclear D gene. The CDR3 is 13 residues long. Trimming took 0 bases from V and 8 from J, leaving 8 bases between them.

This clone was recorded once. CDR3 in amino acids: CASSRGLAGGETQYF. The CDR3 DNA is TGTGCCAGCAGCAGGGGACTAGCGGGGGGAGAGACCCAGTACTTC. The chain links TRBV6-5 to TRBJ2-5; TRBD2 agrees at 15 bases. The length of the CDR3 is 15 residues. Unmatched junction bases numbered 3, after V lost 6 bases and J lost 4 bases. From germline, CDR1 is MNHEY and CDR2 SVGAGI.

V usage is TRBV11-2 and J usage is TRBJ2-5; 8 positions agree with TRBD2. Germline CDR1 SGHAT, CDR2 FQNNGV. With 1 base clipped from V and 5 bases from J, the junction kept 15 bases outside the gene matches. This CDR3 has 18 residues. Here the CDR3 reads CASSLVGGGGHPGETQYF. In DNA form, the CDR3 reads TGTGCCAGCAGCTTAGTGGGGGGCGGGGGGCACCCCGGGGAGACCCAGTACTTC.

The CDR3 DNA follows: TGTGCCAGCAGGCGGCTAGCGGGGACCTACGAGCAGTACTTC. It encodes CASRRLAGTYEQYF. The gene calls are TRBV11-2 and TRBJ2-7; 9 nucleotides agree with TRBD2. Germline V gene lookup returns CDR1 SGHAT and CDR2 FQNNGV. Unmatched junction bases numbered 5, after V lost 6 bases and J lost 2 bases. The CDR3 totals 14 residues.

The chain has TRBV30 and TRBJ2-7; possibly TRBD2 for D (6 bases). V shed 7 bases and J shed 3 bases, with 19 bases lying between them. CDR1 is GTSNPN and CDR2 is SVGIG in the germline V gene (reference sequence). The CDR3 spans 14 residues. The CDR3 loop is CAFGPGSSFYEQYF. The CDR3 DNA reads TGTGCCTTTGGCCCCGGGAGTTCTTTCTACGAGCAGTACTTC. Combining the CDR3 with reference TRBV30 and TRBJ2-7 gives the whole variable domain SQTIHQWPATLVQPVGSPLSLECTVEGTSNPNLYWYRQAAGRGLQLLFYSVGIGQISSEVPQNLSASRPQDRQFILSSKKLLLSDSGFYLCAFGPGSSFYEQYFGPGTRLTVT.

Remarks on this clone: Other DNA sequences of this sample code for an identical CDR3. The gene calls are TRBV5-1 and TRBJ2-1; D ambiguous. V lost 0 bases and J 3 bases, leaving 4 bases between the germline ends. The CDR3 contains 13 residues. Looked up from germline, CDR1 is SGHRS and CDR2 is YFSETQ. The CDR3 DNA is TGCGCCAGCAGCTTGGGTAGCTACAATGAGCAGTTCTTC. Encoded protein: CASSLGSYNEQFF.

This chain links TRBV7-8 with TRBJ2-5, with 8 bases aligning to TRBD2. Trimming at V came to 8 bases and at J to 2 bases, leaving 7 bases not matched to a gene. In germline, CDR1 is SGHVS, CDR2 FQNEAQ. The CDR3 runs to 14 residues. CDR3 DNA sequence: TGTGCCAGCGCGCCTAGCGGGCAACAAGAGACCCAGTACTTC. Protein: CASAPSGQQETQYF.

The rearrangement links TRBV6-4 to TRBJ2-1; D is uncertain. Per germline, CDR1 MRHNA and CDR2 SNTAGT. V lost 2 bases and J 11 bases, leaving 13 bases between the germline ends. The CDR3 has 13 residues. CDR3 nucleotides: TGTGCCAGCAGTGACCTAACCCGAGGCAAGCAGTTCTTC. As protein: CASSDLTRGKQFF.

CDR3 sequence: CASSPTLSYEQYF. CDR3 nucleotides: TGTGCCAGTAGTCCGACACTCTCCTACGAGCAGTACTTC. This chain uses TRBV19 with TRBJ2-7; no firm D call. Germline V gives CDR1 LNHDA, CDR2 SQIVND (reference sequence). The V gene lost 5 bases and the J gene lost 0 bases, with 8 bases spanning the gap. This CDR3 has 13 residues.

The chain employs TRBV6-5 and TRBJ1-1, with D perhaps matching TRBD1 (6 bases). The length of the CDR3 is 16 residues. V was cut by 0 bases and J by 4 bases, with 15 bases left in between. The germline CDR1 and CDR2 sequences are MNHEY and SVGAGI. CDR3 region: CASSYSYREVRTEAFF. CDR3 nucleotide sequence: TGTGCCAGCAGTTACTCGTACAGGGAAGTACGCACTGAAGCTTTCTTT.

This clone has only a few counts. The chain is built from TRBV19 and TRBJ2-7; 9 bases align to TRBD1. The CDR3 loop spans 13 amino acids. Germline V lookup: CDR1 LNHDA, CDR2 SQIVND (reference sequence). The V and J ends lost 10 bases and 4 bases, in that order; junction bases with no gene match: 8. The CDR3 spells CATLKGQGYEQYF. CDR3 bases: TGTGCCACCCTAAAGGGACAGGGTTACGAGCAGTACTTC. Looking up the rest from reference TRBV19 and TRBJ2-7 gives the full variable domain: DGGITQSPKYLFRKEGQNVTLSCEQNLNHDAMYWYRQDPGQGLRLIYYSQIVNDFQKGDIAEGYSVSREKKESFPLTVTSAQKNPTAFYLCATLKGQGYEQYFGPGTRLTVT.

The chain is built from TRBV5-1 and TRBJ2-6, with 10 bases fitting TRBD2. Per the germline V gene, CDR1 is SGHRS and CDR2 is YFSETQ. This CDR3 spans 16 amino acids. After removal of 4 bases from V and 3 bases from J, the junction contained 4 bases not matched to a gene. CDR3 region: CASSASGSSGANVLTF. CDR3 DNA sequence: TGCGCCAGCAGCGCTAGCGGGAGTAGTGGGGCCAACGTCCTGACTTTC.

This chain joins TRBV27 and TRBJ2-5; TRBD2 matches 8 bases. The CDR3 spans 17 residues. V dropped 3 bases and J dropped 7; count of bases not matched to a gene: 16. Germline assignment: CDR1 MNHEY and CDR2 SMNVEV (reference sequence). CDR3 protein: CASSFLPSSGPGRTQYF. The CDR3 DNA is TGTGCCAGCAGTTTCCTCCCTTCTAGCGGGCCAGGGAGGACCCAGTACTTC.

V gene TRBV19 combines with J gene TRBJ2-2, with TRBD2 matching 12 bases. Unmatched junction bases numbered 3, after V lost 3 bases and J lost 4 bases. CDR3 size: 16 residues. The germline gives CDR1 LNHDA, CDR2 SQIVND (reference sequence). This CDR3 is CASSIRTSGTTGELFF. Here the CDR3 DNA reads TGTGCCAGTAGTATCAGGACTAGCGGGACCACCGGGGAGCTGTTTTTT.

The chain joins TRBV7-2 to TRBJ2-2; 8 nucleotides match TRBD2. The CDR3 loop spans 16 amino acids. The V gene end was trimmed by 3 bases and the J gene end by 5 bases; junction bases not matched to a gene: 8. Germline CDR1 reads SGHTA; CDR2 reads FQGNSA. Here the CDR3 DNA reads TGTGCCAGCAGCTTCCGAGCGGGAGATGGAACCGGGGAGCTGTTTTTT. Translation gives CASSFRAGDGTGELFF.

This clone was picked up many times. The rearrangement uses TRBV5-1 and TRBJ1-1, with D maybe TRBD1 (6 bases). CDR3 length equals 16 residues. Germline assignment: CDR1 SGHRS and CDR2 YFSETQ. V was clipped by 0 bases and J by 4 bases, with 16 bases between them. DNA for the CDR3: TGCGCCAGCAGCTTGGGAGGGGGTCAGGTAGGCACTGAAGCTTTCTTT. It encodes CASSLGGGQVGTEAFF.

V is TRBV28 and J is TRBJ1-2; D remains ambiguous. This CDR3 has 18 residues. Germline CDR1 MDHEN, CDR2 SYDVKM. Between the trimmed V and J ends, which lost 5 bases and 0 bases, there was a span of 22 bases. CDR3 DNA sequence: TGTGCCAGCAGTCCTAATCGGGGAGTCCGGATTACTAACTATGGCTACACCTTC. Protein: CASSPNRGVRITNYGYTF.

This sequence joins TRBV5-1 and TRBJ2-5, with 7 bases lining up with TRBD1. The J segment lost 5 bases and the V segment lost 4 bases, leaving 14 bases of the junction unmatched. CDR1 SGHRS and CDR2 YFSETQ come from the germline V gene. The CDR3 is 16 amino acids. The CDR3 nucleotides read TGCGCCAGCAGCACCGGACAGGAAGGGCGAGGGGAGACCCAGTACTTC. Translated: CASSTGQEGRGETQYF. The full variable domain, rest sourced from reference TRBV5-1 and TRBJ2-5, is KAGVTQTPRYLIKTRGQQVTLSCSPISGHRSVSWYQQTPGQGLQFLFEYFSETQRNKGNFPGRFSGRQFSNSRSEMNVSTLELGDSALYLCASSTGQEGRGETQYFGPGTRLLVL.

V usage is TRBV6-5 and J usage is TRBJ1-3, with TRBD1 matching over 8 bases. This CDR3 comprises 15 residues. With V trimmed by 6 bases and J by 6 bases, 10 bases remained unmatched. Germline CDR1 and CDR2: MNHEY and SVGAGI. The CDR3 DNA follows: TGTGCCAGCAGCCCGACAGGGGTCAGCCTAAACACCATATATTTT. It translates to CASSPTGVSLNTIYF.

The chain has TRBV6-5 and TRBJ1-1; TRBD1 agrees at 8 bases. Trimming removed 7 bases from V and 9 bases from J; junction bases left unmatched: 7. This CDR3 spans 12 amino acids. Germline CDR1 reads MNHEY; CDR2 reads SVGAGI. The DNA of the CDR3 is TGTGCCAGCATTTTCGACAGGGGACAAGCTTTCTTT. It yields the protein CASIFDRGQAFF.

This chain connects TRBV7-8 to TRBJ2-7, with D maybe TRBD1 (5 bases). Deletions cut 3 bases from V and 6 bases from J, with 15 bases between. CDR1 is SGHVS, CDR2 FQNEAQ, per germline. The CDR3 has 14 residues. CDR3 amino acids: CASSLVPPRGEQYF. The CDR3 DNA is TGTGCCAGCAGCTTGGTCCCACCTAGGGGCGAGCAGTACTTC.

This rearrangement joins TRBV28 to TRBJ1-2; D not resolved. V was pared by 6 bases and J by 3 bases, with 17 bases between. CDR1 is MDHEN and CDR2 is SYDVKM in the germline V gene. CDR3 length: 15 residues. The CDR3 loop reads CASSLTHEIDYGYTF. DNA for the CDR3: TGTGCCAGCAGCCTCACCCACGAGATAGACTATGGCTACACCTTC.

V and J are TRBV18 and TRBJ2-3, with 7 bases that match TRBD2. J was trimmed by 4 bases and V by 5 bases; bases with no gene match: 9. The V gene's germline CDR1 is KGHSH and CDR2 LQKENI. The CDR3 has 15 amino acids. CDR3 DNA sequence: TGTGCCAGCTCAATCGTGGGAGGGCCATCAGATACGCAGTATTTT. It translates to CASSIVGGPSDTQYF.